This record concerns one TCR beta chain sequence. Its antigen remains unknown. The length of the CDR3 is 14 residues. The V gene lost 7 bases and the J gene lost 0 bases, with 9 bases spanning the gap. Germline loops: CDR1 MDHEN, CDR2 SYDVKM. The PCR ran on 60 Vbeta and 13 Jbeta primers. Here immunoSEQ multiplex PCR was the method, and the copy in TCRdb shows in-frame clones only, minus some. This table holds 100,000 to 150,000 clones. The data originate from a study of cytomegalovirus exposure and HLA in healthy donors. Points from the study as a whole: A later analysis found most CMV-associated TCR beta chains apparently HLA-restricted.

The TCR sequence derives from a woman between 40 and 55 years old in good health and CMV-seropositive. The rearrangement links TRBV28 to TRBJ2-2; D remains unclear. Sequenced sample: PBMCs. The CDR3 reads CASILGANTGELFF. The CDR3 nucleotides read TGTGCCAGCATCCTAGGAGCGAACACCGGGGAGCTGTTTTTT.